These 15 T cell receptor beta chains share one sample of origin, sequenced in a study. MiXCR, applied by TCRdb to the 5' RACE reads, yields one record per CDR3 protein. The sample has under 35,000 distinct CDR3 sequences; less than 25% are singletons. The specimen sequenced was memory CD4+ T cells sorted from blood. The subset here: memory CD4+ T cells, CD4+CD45RO+CD25-. The receptors were gathered from a female donor with breast cancer.

This clonotype was picked up a small number of times. V usage is TRBV27 and J usage is TRBJ2-7, with D hard to call. Trimming took 2 bases from V and 3 from J, leaving 11 bases between them. The germline CDR1 and CDR2 sequences are MNHEY and SMNVEV (reference sequence). The CDR3 length is 14 residues. CDR3 sequence reads: CASSLRASGYEQYF. For the CDR3, the DNA is TGTGCCAGCAGTTTACGGGCCAGTGGCTACGAGCAGTACTTC.

The chain uses TRBV10-1 and TRBJ2-2; D uncertain. Looked up from germline, CDR1 is WNHNN and CDR2 is SYGVQD (reference sequence). V was clipped by 0 bases and J by 4 bases, with 6 bases between them. CDR3 size: 14 residues. The CDR3 coding sequence is TGCGCCAGCAGTGAGTCGTATGGCACCGGGGAGCTGTTTTTT. It codes for CASSESYGTGELFF.

With regard to this clonotype: It may be a read error: a sequence one base away is much more abundant. This chain joins TRBV7-9 and TRBJ1-6, with D perhaps TRBD1 (5 bases). CDR3 length equals 14 residues. The germline CDR1 and CDR2 sequences are SEHNR and FQNEAQ (reference sequence). The CDR3: CASSFGAANSPPHF. Written as DNA, the CDR3 is TGTGCCAGCAGCTTTGGGGCCGCTAATTCACCCCCCCACTTT.

V gene TRBV2 combines with J gene TRBJ2-7, with 8 bases aligning to TRBD1. J lost 5 bases, V lost 1 base, and 7 bases had no gene match. The CDR3 is 15 residues long. The germline gives CDR1 SNHLY, CDR2 FYNNEI. The CDR3 DNA sequence: TGTGCCAGCAGTGAAGTGCGGACAGGGTCCAACGAGCAGTACTTC. Protein: CASSEVRTGSNEQYF.

In its sample, this clonotype was seen a few times. The chain employs TRBV20-1 and TRBJ2-3, with a tentative D call TRBD2 (6 bases). Germline V gene data show CDR1 as DFQATT and CDR2 as SNEGSKA (reference sequence). CDR3 length equals 14 residues. V was pared by 6 bases and J by 4 bases, with 17 bases between. The CDR3 nucleotides are TGCAGTGCCAGGGACTCCCAGAGCGCAGATACGCAGTATTTT. Encoded protein: CSARDSQSADTQYF.

This clonotype appeared many times. The chain is built from TRBV6-5 and TRBJ1-5; D unclear. CDR3 size: 14 residues. Looked up from germline, CDR1 is MNHEY and CDR2 is SVGAGI. Trimming removed 4 bases from V and 0 bases from J, with 7 bases in between. CDR3 DNA: TGTGCCAGCAGTTCCTCGGATAGCAATCAGCCCCAGCATTTT. Translation: CASSSSDSNQPQHF.

This clonotype was observed at least ten times. This chain joins TRBV9 and TRBJ2-7; D is perhaps TRBD2 (6 bases). The CDR3 sequence is 14 residues long. Germline V gene sequence: CDR1 SGDLS, CDR2 YYNGEE. V gave up 0 bases and J gave up 1 base, with 8 bases separating them. The CDR3, as DNA: TGTGCCAGCAGCGTAGACGGGGGTTCCTACGAGCAGTACTTC. Translating gives CASSVDGGSYEQYF.

This chain joins TRBV7-9 and TRBJ1-6; D not certain. Deletions cut 5 bases from V and 0 bases from J, with 11 bases between. Germline CDR1 is SEHNR and CDR2 is FQNEAQ (reference sequence). CDR3 length: 16 residues. DNA for the CDR3: TGTGCCAGCAGCCAGACGGAGAGCTCCTATAATTCACCCCTCCACTTT. It specifies CASSQTESSYNSPLHF.

The gene calls are TRBV27 and TRBJ1-5; perhaps TRBD1 as D (6 bases). V was trimmed by 4 bases and J by 0 bases, leaving 13 bases between them. The germline CDR1 and CDR2 sequences are MNHEY and SMNVEV (reference sequence). This CDR3 comprises 16 residues. The CDR3 here is CASSSRTAHSNQPQHF. CDR3 in DNA: TGTGCCAGCAGTTCCCGGACAGCACATAGCAATCAGCCCCAGCATTTT.

The V gene is TRBV18, the J gene TRBJ2-1, with unresolved D. CDR3 length: 13 amino acids. Trimming cost V 3 bases and J 4 bases, with 7 bases left between them. Germline V gene data show CDR1 as KGHSH and CDR2 as LQKENI. The CDR3 here is CASSPLPYNEQFF. The DNA of the CDR3 is TGTGCCAGCTCACCGCTACCATACAATGAGCAGTTCTTC.

About this clonotype: One junction end disagrees with the germline gene, perhaps due to a read error. CDR3 nucleotides: TGCGCCAGCATCTTGGGAGTTGCTAGCACAGATACGCAGTATTTT. Protein: CASILGVASTDTQYF. This chain links TRBV5-1 with TRBJ2-3; D perhaps matches TRBD2 (5 bases). Germline V gene sequence: CDR1 SGHRS, CDR2 YFSETQ. CDR3 length: 15 residues.

This clonotype was counted ten times or more. This sequence joins TRBV12-3 or TRBV12-4 and TRBJ2-7; D not resolved. The V gene lost 5 bases and the J gene lost 5 bases, with 7 bases spanning the gap. The CDR3 consists of 11 residues. As DNA, the CDR3 is TGTGCCAGCAGTAAGACTCACGAGCAGTACTTC. Translating it yields CASSKTHEQYF.

This chain uses TRBV7-9 with TRBJ1-4, with TRBD1 matching 9 bases. The CDR3 spans 15 residues. Germline V gives CDR1 SEHNR, CDR2 FQNEAQ (reference sequence). Trimming cost V 5 bases and J 6 bases; bases outside gene matches: 7. CDR3: CASSPTGTGHEKLFF. DNA for the CDR3: TGTGCCAGCAGCCCTACCGGGACAGGGCATGAAAAACTGTTTTTT. Looking up the rest from reference TRBV7-9 and TRBJ1-4 gives the full variable domain: DTGVSQNPRHKITKRGQNVTFRCDPISEHNRLYWYRQTLGQGPEFLTYFQNEAQLEKSRLLSDRFSAERPKGSFSTLEIQRTEQGDSAMYLCASSPTGTGHEKLFFGSGTQLSVL.

The chain carries TRBV10-1 and TRBJ2-2, with D unclear. V shed 4 bases and J shed 5 bases, with 5 bases lying between them. Germline V gene lookup returns CDR1 WNHNN and CDR2 SYGVQD (reference sequence). CDR3 size: 12 residues. DNA of the CDR3: TGCGCCAGCAGTGCTAATACCGGGGAGCTGTTTTTT. Encoded protein: CASSANTGELFF.

Sample share makes this clonotype medium-sized. The V and J genes are TRBV6-2 or TRBV6-3 and TRBJ2-1, with 10 bases matching TRBD2. V lost 5 bases to trimming and J lost 2 bases; unmatched junction nucleotides: 0. Looked up from germline, CDR1 is MNHEY and CDR2 is SVGEGT. The CDR3 runs 14 residues. The chain's CDR3 is CASSSGGAYNEQFF. The CDR3 DNA sequence: TGTGCCAGCAGTAGCGGGGGGGCCTACAATGAGCAGTTCTTC.